This TCR beta chain was documented in a study of T cells in localized non-small cell lung cancer. Produced via immunoSEQ multiplex PCR; TCRdb's table is partial and in-frame only. The sample yields 26,000 or so clones, less than 90% seen once. V lost 7 bases and J 9 bases, leaving 18 bases between the germline ends. From germline, CDR1 is MGHDK and CDR2 SYGVNS. CDR3 length: 13 residues. This clone has only one observation. Its antigen remains unknown. The study, taken as a whole, reports: Appearances in adjacent lung were noted for a median about 50 of the top 100 tumor clones. T cell clonality was highest in uninvolved adjacent lung, above tumor. Only one tumor region went through sequencing, so heterogeneity may still be there.

The chain combines TRBV25-1 with TRBJ1-1; TRBD1 might be the D (5 bases). The sequences come from peripheral blood, collected before any cancer treatment. This TCR was recovered from a female donor of 60 years or more with stage I lung adenocarcinoma. This chain's CDR3 is CASTKQALSQAFF. As DNA, the CDR3 is TGTGCCAGCACCAAACAGGCCCTCTCTCAAGCTTTCTTT.